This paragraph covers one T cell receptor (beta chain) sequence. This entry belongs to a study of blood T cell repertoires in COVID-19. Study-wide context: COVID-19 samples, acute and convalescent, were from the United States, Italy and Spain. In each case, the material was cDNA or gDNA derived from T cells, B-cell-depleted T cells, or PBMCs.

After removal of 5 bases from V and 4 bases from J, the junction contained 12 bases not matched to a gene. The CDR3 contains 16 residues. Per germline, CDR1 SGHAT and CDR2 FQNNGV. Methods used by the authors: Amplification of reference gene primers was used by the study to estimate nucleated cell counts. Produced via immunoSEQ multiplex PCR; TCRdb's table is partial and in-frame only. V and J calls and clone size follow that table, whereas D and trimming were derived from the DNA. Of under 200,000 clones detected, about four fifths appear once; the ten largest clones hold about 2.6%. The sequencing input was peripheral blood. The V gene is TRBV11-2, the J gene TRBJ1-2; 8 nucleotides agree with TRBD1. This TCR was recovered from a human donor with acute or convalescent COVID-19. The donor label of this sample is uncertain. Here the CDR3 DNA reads TGTGCCAGCAGCCCCCTCGAAGACAGGGGATCCTATGGCTACACCTTC. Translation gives CASSPLEDRGSYGYTF.